These T cell receptor beta chains were read from a single sample in a study of identical twins. TCRdb passed the 5' RACE reads through MiXCR, listing each CDR3 protein once. The data contain fewer than 500,000 distinct CDR3 sequences, approximately 24% of them singletons. These data were also reused for a study on T cells expressing NK-cell markers.

Material for sequencing was CD4+ T cells sorted from blood. The receptors stem from a young woman in good health. CDR3s include the opening cysteine and the closing phenylalanine or tryptophan. D genes are given only for firm matches. A clone size is listed for some rows: how often the clone was seen (once, few, many), or a class if it is expanded.

j_call | v_call | clone_size | d_call | cdr3_nt | cdr3_aa
TRBJ2-3 | TRBV20-1 | NA | TRBD2 | TGCAGTGCTGCTCCGGGGGGTTCGGAAGATACGCAGTATTTT | CSAAPGGSEDTQYF
TRBJ1-2 | TRBV25-1 | NA | TRBD1 | TGTGCCAGCAGTGAACCGACAGGGGGGATGAGCTACACCTTC | CASSEPTGGMSYTF
TRBJ1-1 | TRBV29-1 | few | NA | TGCAGCGTTGTAGGCCAGGGATGGGTAACCACTGAAGCTTTCTTT | CSVVGQGWVTTEAFF
TRBJ2-7 | TRBV20-1 | NA | NA | TGCAGTGCTAGGCTCCGCGAGAGCTCCTACGAGCAGTACTTC | CSARLRESSYEQYF
TRBJ2-3 | TRBV20-1 | few | NA | TGCAGTGCCAAGGATGTGCTTCTAGATACGCAGTATTTT | CSAKDVLLDTQYF
TRBJ2-3 | TRBV6-2/TRBV6-3 | few | TRBD2 | TGTGCCTGCAGCGGGAGGGTAAATACGCAGTATTTT | CACSGRVNTQYF
TRBJ2-7 | TRBV12-3/TRBV12-4 | NA | NA | TGTGCCAGCAGTTTTTATAACAGCTACGAGCAGTACTTC | CASSFYNSYEQYF
TRBJ1-5 | TRBV6-1 | few | NA | TGTGCCAGCAGGTGGACAGTTAGCTATACTAGCAATCAGCCCCAGCATTTT | CASRWTVSYTSNQPQHF
TRBJ2-4 | TRBV5-1 | NA | NA | TGCGCCAGTACCCCCCGGGACCCCAGAAACATTCAGTACTTC | CASTPRDPRNIQYF
TRBJ1-2 | TRBV20-1 | few | TRBD1 | TGCAGTGCTATGGACAGGGGGCGGGACGGCTACACCTTC | CSAMDRGRDGYTF
TRBJ2-5 | TRBV7-8 | few | NA | TGTGCCAGCAGCTTAGCCGGGATCGCGGGCCTCCAAGAGACCCAGTACTTC | CASSLAGIAGLQETQYF
TRBJ2-5 | TRBV20-1 | few | NA | TGCAGTGCTAGGTTTTCTGGGCCTTCCCAAGAGACCCAGTACTTC | CSARFSGPSQETQYF
TRBJ1-2 | TRBV5-6 | once | NA | TGTGCCAGCAAGTGGAGGACAGACTATGGCTACACCTTC | CASKWRTDYGYTF
TRBJ1-2 | TRBV6-1 | few | NA | TGTGCCAGCAGCCGACACAGGCAACTCCAGAACTATGGCTACACCTTC | CASSRHRQLQNYGYTF
TRBJ2-1 | TRBV6-1 | NA | NA | TGTGCCAGCAGGCCGGGACAAGGCGATGAGCAGTTCTTC | CASRPGQGDEQFF
TRBJ1-2 | TRBV10-3 | NA | NA | TGTGCCATCAGTTCAGGGCCAGGACGTTTGGGCTACACCTTC | CAISSGPGRLGYTF
TRBJ1-2 | TRBV12-3/TRBV12-4 | NA | NA | TGTGCCAGCAGCACCCAATCACCCGGGGCTCACTATGGCTACACCTTC | CASSTQSPGAHYGYTF
TRBJ2-1 | TRBV11-2 | few | TRBD2 | TGTGCCAGCAGCTTAGTCGTTAGCACTAGCGGGAATAAGTTCTTC | CASSLVVSTSGNKFF
TRBJ2-3 | TRBV7-9 | many | NA | TGTGCCAGCAGCCGGGACTCCACCGGTCGGGGTACGCAGTATTTT | CASSRDSTGRGTQYF
TRBJ1-1 | TRBV20-1 | many | NA | TGCAGTGCTAGACAGAACACTGAAGCTTTCTTT | CSARQNTEAFF
TRBJ2-7 | TRBV20-1 | NA | NA | TGCAGTGCCCCTAGAACGGAAACCTACGAGCAGTACTTC | CSAPRTETYEQYF
TRBJ2-5 | TRBV7-2 | NA | TRBD2 | TGTGCCAGCAGCCATACTAGCGGGCCACAAGAGACCCAGTACTTC | CASSHTSGPQETQYF
TRBJ2-3 | TRBV25-1 | few | NA | TGTGCCAGCAGTGAATATAGCACAGATACGCAGTATTTT | CASSEYSTDTQYF
TRBJ2-3 | TRBV5-1 | NA | NA | TGCGCCAGCACCAGGGGTGGAACAGATACGCAGTATTTT | CASTRGGTDTQYF
TRBJ1-2 | TRBV12-3/TRBV12-4 | few | NA | TGTGCCAGCAGTTTTGCGGGGGTTGACGGCTACACCTTC | CASSFAGVDGYTF
TRBJ1-3 | TRBV6-5 | few | NA | TGTGCCAGCAGTTACAGCAGAAGCTCTGGAAACACCATATATTTT | CASSYSRSSGNTIYF
TRBJ2-6 | TRBV12-3/TRBV12-4 | NA | NA | TGTGCCAGCAGGCCGGGGCGGCACTCTGGGGCCAACGTCCTGACTTTC | CASRPGRHSGANVLTF
TRBJ2-5 | TRBV10-2 | NA | NA | TGCGCCAGCCGGGTGGGGGAGACCCAGTACTTC | CASRVGETQYF
TRBJ2-1 | TRBV18 | NA | NA | TGTGCCAGCTCACCATATCAGAGGAGCTCCTACAATGAGCAGTTCTTC | CASSPYQRSSYNEQFF
TRBJ2-5 | TRBV20-1 | NA | NA | TGCAGTGCCTCGAAGGGTGGCAGGGCTGTCTCCCAGTACTTC | CSASKGGRAVSQYF
TRBJ2-1 | TRBV6-2/TRBV6-3 | NA | NA | TGTGCCAGCAGTTACCCGGGGGAGCAGTTCTTC | CASSYPGEQFF
TRBJ2-5 | TRBV3-1 | NA | NA | TGTGCCAGCAGCCAAGGATCCTCAGGGACCCAGTACTTC | CASSQGSSGTQYF
TRBJ2-2 | TRBV20-1 | NA | TRBD2 | TGCAGTGCTAGACCGGGACTAGCGGGAGCCGGGGAGCTGTTTTTT | CSARPGLAGAGELFF
TRBJ2-2 | TRBV29-1 | NA | NA | TGCAGCGTTGGGAACAGACCCACCGGGGAGCTGTTTTTT | CSVGNRPTGELFF
TRBJ2-3 | TRBV20-1 | NA | TRBD1 | TGCAGTGCTGAAAACAGGGGTGCAGATACGCAGTATTTT | CSAENRGADTQYF
TRBJ1-1 | TRBV4-2 | few | TRBD1 | TGTGCCAGCAGCCCGGCATTTTCCAGGGGGTACGGCCGAACACTGAAAGCTTTCTTT | CASSPAFSRGYGRTLKAFF
TRBJ2-3 | TRBV7-9 | few | NA | TGTGCCAGCAGCTACTTATTCGGCGGTCCAATAGGGGATACGCAGTATTTT | CASSYLFGGPIGDTQYF
TRBJ1-5 | TRBV6-2/TRBV6-3 | NA | TRBD1 | TGTGCCAGCAGTTGGGACAGGGCGAATCAGCCCCAGCATTTT | CASSWDRANQPQHF
TRBJ1-1 | TRBV5-5 | few | NA | TGTGCCAGCAGCCCCCGACAGAGGGTCACTGAAGCTTTCTTT | CASSPRQRVTEAFF
TRBJ2-7 | TRBV20-1 | few | TRBD1 | TGCAGTGCCACCCCAGGGGACAGGGGATCCTACGAGCAGTACTTC | CSATPGDRGSYEQYF